Described below is a single T cell receptor (beta chain) sequence and its context. Its antigen remains unknown. Germline assignment: CDR1 LNHNV and CDR2 YYDKDF (reference sequence). The CDR3 is 14 residues long. With V trimmed by 4 bases and J by 8 bases, 6 bases remained unmatched. The data stem from a study of cytomegalovirus exposure and HLA in healthy donors. Study-level background: Inside one of the first data releases sat about 91 million unique TCRs taken from HLA-typed donors.

Study-wide results and caveats: HLA-A and HLA-B allele assignments for most subjects were reportedly predicted accurately using TCR beta sequences. Cytomegalovirus status was reportedly diagnosed by the classifier with high sensitivity and specificity.

PCR used 60 Vbeta primers and 13 Jbeta primers. Authors' methods: About 10 million shared chains were among the roughly 80 million unique TCR beta chains that a later analysis counted. Data came from immunoSEQ multiplex PCR; TCRdb stores just in-frame clones and leaves some out. That table supplies the V and J calls and clone size; D and trimming were determined from the DNA. Here the sample spans approximately 140,000 clones, 70% to 85% being singletons. This chain connects TRBV15 to TRBJ2-1, with 9 bases matching TRBD2. Sequenced sample: PBMCs. The sequence was obtained from a man aged 50 to 59 in good health and CMV-seronegative. The CDR3 loop reads CATSKAGGPYEQFF. The CDR3 DNA follows: TGTGCCACCAGCAAGGCGGGGGGGCCATATGAGCAGTTCTTC. The variable domain in full, with the rest retrieved from reference TRBV15 and TRBJ2-1, is DAMVIQNPRYQVTQFGKPVTLSCSQTLNHNVMYWYQQKSSQAPKLLFHYYDKDFNNEADTPDNFQSRRPNTSFCFLDIRSPGLGDTAMYLCATSKAGGPYEQFFGPGTRLTVL.